These 21 T cell receptor beta chains came from one sample sequenced in a study of blood T cell repertoires in COVID-19. Sequencing used immunoSEQ multiplex PCR; TCRdb keeps in-frame clones, though not all of them. This sample has 240,000 or so clones; about four fifths occur once, and the top ten carry approximately 9.4%. Source material: peripheral blood. All receptors derive from a woman older than 75 with acute or convalescent COVID-19.

The V call is TRBV5-4, the J call TRBJ2-2, with 8 bases aligning to TRBD2. V trimming: 6 bases; J trimming: 2 bases; junction bases outside the gene matches: 6. This CDR3 is 15 amino acids long. CDR1 and CDR2 (germline): SGHNT, YYREEE (reference sequence). CDR3 sequence reads: CASKSGGPNTGELFF. In DNA, the CDR3 is TGTGCCAGCAAAAGCGGGGGCCCAAACACCGGGGAGCTGTTTTTT.

The V gene is TRBV7-3, the J gene TRBJ1-2; 10 bases fit TRBD1. The CDR3 length is 13 residues. V shed 5 bases, J shed 8 bases, and the junction held 5 bases outside the gene matches. CDR1 is SGHTA and CDR2 is FQGTGA in the germline V gene. The CDR3 DNA reads TGTGCCAGCAGCCAGGACAGGGGGGACGGCTACACCTTC. As protein: CASSQDRGDGYTF. The variable domain in full, completed from reference TRBV7-3 and TRBJ1-2, reads GAGVSQTPSNKVTEKGKYVELRCDPISGHTALYWYRQSLGQGPEFLIYFQGTGAADDSGLPNDRFFAVRPEGSVSTLKIQRTERGDSAVYLCASSQDRGDGYTFGSGTRLTVV.

This clone showed up just once. The CDR3 region is CASSYVGQGRATNEKLFF. CDR3 bases: TGTGCCAGCAGCTATGTGGGGCAGGGGAGGGCAACTAATGAAAAACTGTTTTTT. This chain connects TRBV11-2 to TRBJ1-4, with D possibly being TRBD1 (6 bases). The CDR3 consists of 18 residues. From germline, CDR1 is SGHAT and CDR2 FQNNGV. V gave up 4 bases and J gave up 0 bases, with 18 bases separating them.

This chain links TRBV3-1 (or the pseudogene TRBV3-2) with TRBJ2-1, with D tentatively TRBD1 (5 bases). V shed 0 bases and J shed 8 bases, with 14 bases lying between them. The germline gives CDR1 LGHDT, CDR2 YNNKEL (reference sequence). The CDR3 is 15 residues long. The CDR3 DNA sequence: TGTGCCAGCAGCCAAGATGGGGCGGCGGCCGATGAGCAGTTCTTC. It codes for CASSQDGAAADEQFF.

The count of this clone is one. CDR3 protein: CASSFTGVTLTDTQYF. For the CDR3, the DNA is TGTGCCAGCAGTTTCACAGGGGTAACTCTCACAGATACGCAGTATTTT. The genes are TRBV27 and TRBJ2-3; TRBD1 aligns across 7 bases. This CDR3 contains 16 residues. The germline CDR1 and CDR2 sequences are MNHEY and SMNVEV (reference sequence). V lost 3 bases to trimming and J lost 2 bases; unmatched junction nucleotides: 8.

The chain links TRBV18 to TRBJ2-3; a possible D gene is TRBD2 (5 bases). CDR1 KGHSH and CDR2 LQKENI come from the germline V gene. This CDR3 contains 15 residues. V lost 0 bases, J lost 0 bases, and 7 bases lay in between. CDR3 residues: CASSPPSVSTDTQYF. The CDR3 DNA follows: TGTGCCAGCTCACCACCTAGCGTAAGCACAGATACGCAGTATTTT. Supplemented by reference TRBV18 and TRBJ2-3, the full variable domain reads NAGVMQNPRHLVRRRGQEARLRCSPMKGHSHVYWYRQLPEEGLKFMVYLQKENIIDESGMPKERFSAEFPKEGPSILRIQQVVRGDSAAYFCASSPPSVSTDTQYFGPGTRLTVL.

The chain joins TRBV28 to TRBJ2-2; D gene ambiguous. Germline V gene lookup returns CDR1 MDHEN and CDR2 SYDVKM. V lost 2 bases to trimming and J lost 6 bases, with 10 bases between them. CDR3 length: 14 amino acids. The CDR3 reads CASSLKPTSGELFF. The DNA of the CDR3 is TGTGCCAGCAGTTTAAAGCCCACGTCCGGGGAGCTGTTTTTT.

The CDR3 DNA reads TGTGCCAGCAGCCCGACAGGGTACACTGAAGCTTTCTTT. Its translation: CASSPTGYTEAFF. This chain links TRBV5-6 with TRBJ1-1; 7 nucleotides match TRBD1. Per germline, CDR1 SGHDT and CDR2 YYEEEE. The J segment lost 3 bases and the V segment lost 4 bases, leaving 3 bases of the junction unmatched. The CDR3 covers 13 residues.

The rearrangement uses TRBV15 and TRBJ2-2, with TRBD1 as a possible D gene (5 bases). Trimming took off 5 bases at V and 2 bases at J, with 15 bases between the two ends. This CDR3 has 16 residues. Germline V gene sequence: CDR1 LNHNV, CDR2 YYDKDF (reference sequence). CDR3 nucleotides: TGTGCCACCAGCCCTCGCGGACACCTCAACACCGGGGAGCTGTTTTTT. Its protein product is CATSPRGHLNTGELFF.

V gene TRBV2 combines with J gene TRBJ2-5; 10 nucleotides line up with TRBD1. Germline V gives CDR1 SNHLY, CDR2 FYNNEI. The CDR3 has 14 amino acids. The J segment lost 5 bases and the V segment lost 6 bases, leaving 6 bases of the junction unmatched. The CDR3 nucleotides read TGTGCCAGCAGAGACAGGGGGCCAGGGGAGACCCAGTACTTC. Translated: CASRDRGPGETQYF.

V is TRBV7-2 and J is TRBJ1-5; 8 bases are shared with TRBD1. Trimming at V came to 5 bases and at J to 6 bases, leaving 9 bases not matched to a gene. The CDR3 covers 15 residues. The germline CDR1 and CDR2 sequences are SGHTA and FQGNSA. The CDR3 is CASSPSGGKGQPQHF. The CDR3 bases are TGTGCCAGCAGCCCTTCAGGGGGCAAGGGTCAGCCCCAGCATTTT. The full variable domain, completed using reference TRBV7-2 and TRBJ1-5, is GAGVSQSPSNKVTEKGKDVELRCDPISGHTALYWYRQSLGQGLEFLIYFQGNSAPDKSGLPSDRFSAERTGGSVSTLTIQRTQQEDSAVYLCASSPSGGKGQPQHFGDGTRLSIL.

This clone was recorded once. The chain uses TRBV9 and TRBJ2-7; no definite D call. V was clipped by 2 bases and J by 2 bases, with 14 bases between them. The CDR3 has 15 residues. Germline values: CDR1 SGDLS, CDR2 YYNGEE. CDR3 nucleotides: TGTGCCAGCAGCGTGGCAGATCATAACACCTACGAGCAGTACTTC. Its protein is CASSVADHNTYEQYF.

J is TRBJ2-7 and V is TRBV28, with TRBD1 identical over 7 bases. This CDR3 comprises 15 residues. CDR1 is MDHEN, CDR2 SYDVKM, per germline. J was trimmed by 2 bases and V by 3 bases; bases with no gene match: 7. CDR3 sequence (DNA): TGTGCCAGCAGTTTGCCGCAGGGGGTCGCCTACGAGCAGTACTTC. Its translation is CASSLPQGVAYEQYF.

The J gene is TRBJ1-2, the V gene TRBV2; D not certain. Trimming removed 1 base at V and 2 bases at J, with 8 bases between. Germline CDR1 and CDR2: SNHLY and FYNNEI. This CDR3 comprises 14 residues. The CDR3 DNA follows: TGTGCCAGCAGTGAAGACGGGTCGAACTATGGCTACACCTTC. It codes for CASSEDGSNYGYTF.

This chain joins TRBV2 and TRBJ1-2; D unclear. V gave up 8 bases and J gave up 1 base, with 8 bases separating them. Germline V gives CDR1 SNHLY, CDR2 FYNNEI. The CDR3 runs to 12 residues. CDR3 in DNA: TGTGCCAGCGGAGAGCTTAACTATGGCTACACCTTC. Residues: CASGELNYGYTF.

The rearrangement joins TRBV6-5 to TRBJ2-2, with 7 positions matching TRBD2. This CDR3 region has 14 residues. Per germline, CDR1 MNHEY and CDR2 SVGAGI. After removal of 6 bases from V and 5 bases from J, the junction contained 6 bases not matched to a gene. CDR3 region: CASSSVGGTGELFF. In nucleotides, the CDR3 is TGTGCCAGCAGCTCCGTCGGGGGGACCGGGGAGCTGTTTTTT.

The V and J genes are TRBV2 and TRBJ2-2; TRBD2 is a possible D gene (6 bases). Trimming pared 8 bases from V and 5 bases from J, leaving 9 bases between. The CDR3 runs 12 residues. Per the germline V gene, CDR1 is SNHLY and CDR2 is FYNNEI. The CDR3 loop is CASGAGTGELFF. CDR3 DNA: TGTGCCAGCGGGGCGGGGACCGGGGAGCTGTTTTTT.

This clone was counted a single time. The CDR3 DNA is TGTGCTAGTGGAGTCACAGAGAACACTGAAGCTTTCTTT. Encoded protein: CASGVTENTEAFF. V and J are TRBV12-5 and TRBJ1-1; D unclear. This CDR3 has 13 amino acids. The germline CDR1 and CDR2 sequences are LGHNT and FRNRAP. Trimming removed 6 bases at V and 1 base at J, with 9 bases between.

The chain carries TRBV3-1 (or the pseudogene TRBV3-2) and TRBJ2-1; TRBD2 aligns across 11 bases. J gave up 7 bases and V 1 base, and 6 bases lay outside the gene matches. The CDR3 has 16 amino acids. CDR1 and CDR2 (germline): LGHDT, YNNKEL (reference sequence). As DNA, the CDR3 is TGTGCCAGCAGCCAAGGTATAGCGGGGGGGCCGAATGAGCAGTTCTTC. Translating gives CASSQGIAGGPNEQFF.

The rearrangement joins TRBV10-3 to TRBJ2-3; TRBD2 agrees at 8 bases. Germline values: CDR1 ENHRY, CDR2 SYGVKD. The CDR3 length is 15 residues. The ends lost 6 bases at V and 0 bases at J; junction bases unmatched: 5. CDR3 sequence: CAISERETSTDTQYF. DNA for the CDR3: TGTGCCATCAGCGAGCGGGAGACTAGCACAGATACGCAGTATTTT.

This rearrangement joins TRBV19 to TRBJ1-2; 10 nucleotides line up with TRBD1. The CDR3 totals 15 residues. Trimming took 4 bases from V and 2 from J; bases not matched to a gene: 4. Germline CDR1 and CDR2: LNHDA and SQIVND (reference sequence). CDR3 protein: CASSTGQGVNYGYTF. CDR3 sequence (DNA): TGTGCCAGTAGTACCGGACAGGGGGTGAACTATGGCTACACCTTC.